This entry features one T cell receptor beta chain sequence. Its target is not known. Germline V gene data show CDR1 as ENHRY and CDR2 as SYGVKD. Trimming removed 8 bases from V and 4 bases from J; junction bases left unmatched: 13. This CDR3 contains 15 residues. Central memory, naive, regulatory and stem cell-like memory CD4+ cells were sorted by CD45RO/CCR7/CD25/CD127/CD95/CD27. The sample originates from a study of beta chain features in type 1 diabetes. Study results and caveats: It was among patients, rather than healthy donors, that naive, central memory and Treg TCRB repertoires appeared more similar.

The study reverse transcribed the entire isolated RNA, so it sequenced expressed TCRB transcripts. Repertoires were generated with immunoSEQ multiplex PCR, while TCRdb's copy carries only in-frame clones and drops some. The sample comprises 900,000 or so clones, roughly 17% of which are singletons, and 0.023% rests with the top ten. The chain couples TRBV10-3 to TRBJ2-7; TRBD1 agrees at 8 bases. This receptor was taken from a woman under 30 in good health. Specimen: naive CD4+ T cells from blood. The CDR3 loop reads CAISAQDRDFYEQYF. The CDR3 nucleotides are TGTGCCATCTCGGCCCAGGACAGGGATTTTTACGAGCAGTACTTC.